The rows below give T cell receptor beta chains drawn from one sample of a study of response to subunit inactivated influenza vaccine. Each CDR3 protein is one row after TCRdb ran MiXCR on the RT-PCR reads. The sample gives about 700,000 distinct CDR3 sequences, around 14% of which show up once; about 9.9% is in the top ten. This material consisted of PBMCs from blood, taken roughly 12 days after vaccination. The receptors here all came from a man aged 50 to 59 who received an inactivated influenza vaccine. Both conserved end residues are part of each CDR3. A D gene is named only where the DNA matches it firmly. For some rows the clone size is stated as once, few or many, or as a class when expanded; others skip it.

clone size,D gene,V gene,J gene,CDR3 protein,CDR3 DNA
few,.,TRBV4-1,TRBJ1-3,CASSQGGNSGNTIYF,TGCGCCAGCAGCCAGGGGGGGAACTCTGGAAACACCATATATTTT
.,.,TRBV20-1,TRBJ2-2,CSARDRGGTGELFF,TGCAGTGCTAGAGATCGAGGTGGAACCGGGGAGCTGTTTTTT
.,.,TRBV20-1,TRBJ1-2,CCAPTGAGHLYGYTF,TGCTGTGCCCCGACAGGAGCCGGTCACCTCTATGGCTACACCTTC
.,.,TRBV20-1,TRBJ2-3,CSAREGTDTQYF,TGCAGTGCTAGAGAGGGCACAGATACGCAGTATTTT
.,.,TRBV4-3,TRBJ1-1,CASSQGQGAAFF,TGCGCCAGCAGCCAAGGCCAGGGTGCAGCTTTCTTT
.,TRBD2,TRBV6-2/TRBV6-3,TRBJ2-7,CASGSPRGGAYEQYF,TGTGCCAGCGGATCCCCCCGGGGGGGCGCCTACGAGCAGTACTTC
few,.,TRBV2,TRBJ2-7,CASKVDLFSYEQYF,TGTGCCAGCAAGGTTGACCTTTTCTCCTACGAGCAGTACTTC
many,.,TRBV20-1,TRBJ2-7,CSARDVVREYEQYF,TGCAGTGCTAGAGATGTTGTACGTGAGTACGAGCAGTACTTC
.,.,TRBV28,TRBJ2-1,CASSLGGFGGSSYNEQFF,TGTGCCAGCAGTTTAGGTGGCTTTGGGGGAAGCTCCTACAATGAGCAGTTCTTC
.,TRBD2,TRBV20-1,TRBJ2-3,CSAPTDAGGRYF,TGCAGTGCTCCAACGGACGCGGGAGGCAGGTATTTT
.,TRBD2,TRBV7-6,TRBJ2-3,CASSPLAGVSPDTQYF,TGTGCCAGCAGCCCACTAGCGGGAGTTTCTCCAGATACGCAGTATTTT
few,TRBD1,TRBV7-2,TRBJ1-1,CASSSLQGAEAFF,TGTGCCAGCAGCTCCCTACAGGGGGCTGAAGCTTTCTTT
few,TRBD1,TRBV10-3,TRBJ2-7,CAISESRQGTYEQYF,TGTGCCATCAGTGAGTCGAGACAGGGGACTTACGAGCAGTACTTC
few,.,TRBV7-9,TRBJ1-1,CASSLNRQHTEAFF,TGTGCCAGCAGCTTAAACCGACAGCACACTGAAGCTTTCTTT
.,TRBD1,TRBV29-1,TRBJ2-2,CSVSRQGAGELFF,TGCAGCGTTTCGCGACAGGGCGCCGGGGAGCTGTTTTTT
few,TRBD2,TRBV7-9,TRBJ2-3,CASLGLAVQDTQYF,TGTGCCAGCCTCGGACTAGCGGTACAAGATACGCAGTATTTT
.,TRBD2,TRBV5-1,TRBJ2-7,CASSLIGGRAYEQYF,TGCGCCAGCAGCTTGATCGGCGGGAGGGCCTACGAGCAGTACTTC
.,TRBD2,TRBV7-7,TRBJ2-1,CASSLGLAPSYNEQFF,TGTGCCAGCAGCTTGGGACTAGCTCCCTCCTACAATGAGCAGTTCTTC
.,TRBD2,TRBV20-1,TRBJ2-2,CSAVSSGGSYGELFF,TGCAGTGCAGTCTCTAGCGGGGGGTCTTACGGGGAGCTGTTTTTT
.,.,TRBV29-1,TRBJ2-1,CSVRLPNTGNEQFF,TGCAGCGTGCGATTACCCAATACGGGGAATGAGCAGTTCTTC
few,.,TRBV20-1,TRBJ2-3,CSASPQSTDTQYF,TGCAGTGCTAGTCCCCAGAGCACAGATACGCAGTATTTT
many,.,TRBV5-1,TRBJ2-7,CASSPTYEDLGREQYF,TGCGCCAGCAGCCCTACCTACGAGGATTTAGGGAGAGAGCAGTACTTC
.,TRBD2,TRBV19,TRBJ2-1,CASSVLAGPNEQFF,TGTGCCAGTAGTGTCCTAGCGGGGCCGAATGAGCAGTTCTTC
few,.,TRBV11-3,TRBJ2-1,CASSLDGAVSYNEQFF,TGTGCCAGCAGCTTAGATGGGGCAGTTTCCTACAATGAGCAGTTCTTC
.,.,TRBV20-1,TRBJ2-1,CSARDVIPTYNEQFF,TGCAGTGCTAGAGATGTCATACCGACCTACAATGAGCAGTTCTTC
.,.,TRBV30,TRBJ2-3,CAWSADNPSTDTQYF,TGTGCCTGGAGTGCCGACAATCCTAGCACAGATACGCAGTATTTT
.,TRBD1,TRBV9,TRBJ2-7,CASSVGWDSSYEQYF,TGTGCCAGCAGCGTAGGATGGGACAGTTCCTACGAGCAGTACTTC
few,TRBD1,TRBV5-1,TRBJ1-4,CASSKGQGATNEKLFF,TGCGCCAGCAGCAAAGGACAGGGGGCAACTAATGAAAAACTGTTTTTT
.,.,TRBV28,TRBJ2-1,CASSSGTHGDEQFF,TGTGCCAGCAGTTCCGGGACCCACGGAGATGAGCAGTTCTTC
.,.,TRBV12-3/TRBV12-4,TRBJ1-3,CASRPQGSGNTIYF,TGTGCCAGCAGACCCCAAGGGTCTGGAAACACCATATATTTT
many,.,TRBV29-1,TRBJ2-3,CSVDKGAWADTQYF,TGCAGCGTTGATAAAGGGGCCTGGGCAGATACGCAGTATTTT
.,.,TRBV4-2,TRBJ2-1,CASSQDHSSSGGRNEQFF,TGTGCCAGCAGCCAAGATCACTCCTCGAGCGGAGGTAGGAATGAGCAGTTCTTC
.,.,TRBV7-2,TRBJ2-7,CASSLVGGGASEQYF,TGTGCCAGCAGCTTAGTAGGTGGGGGGGCGAGTGAGCAGTACTTC
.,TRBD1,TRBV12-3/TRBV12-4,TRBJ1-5,CASSSGQGENQPQHF,TGTGCCAGCAGTTCCGGACAGGGCGAAAATCAGCCCCAGCATTTT
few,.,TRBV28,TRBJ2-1,CASRPEGGNEQFF,TGTGCCAGCAGGCCGGAGGGGGGCAATGAGCAGTTCTTC
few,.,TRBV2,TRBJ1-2,CASSVARGVNYGYTF,TGTGCCAGCAGTGTTGCCCGAGGGGTTAACTATGGCTACACCTTC
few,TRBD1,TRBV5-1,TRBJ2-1,CASSLGQGWGNEQFF,TGCGCCAGCAGCTTAGGACAGGGGTGGGGGAATGAGCAGTTCTTC
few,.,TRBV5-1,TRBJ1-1,CASSLGYGGNTEAFF,TGCGCCAGCAGCTTGGGGTACGGGGGCAACACTGAAGCTTTCTTT
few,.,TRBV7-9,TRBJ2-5,CASSSTSTGETQYF,TGTGCCAGCAGCTCAACCTCTACGGGTGAGACCCAGTACTTC
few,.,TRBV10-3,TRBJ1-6,CAISESGGPLHF,TGTGCCATCAGTGAGTCGGGAGGACCCCTCCACTTT
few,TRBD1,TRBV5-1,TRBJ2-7,CASSGPGQGSYEQYF,TGCGCCAGCAGCGGGCCGGGACAGGGCTCCTACGAGCAGTACTTC
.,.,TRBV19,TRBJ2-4,CASSIDAIWEIQYF,TGTGCCAGTAGTATAGACGCCATTTGGGAAATTCAGTACTTC
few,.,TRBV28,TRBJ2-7,CASSSLRLSSYEQYF,TGTGCCAGCAGCTCCTTACGCCTGAGCTCCTACGAGCAGTACTTC
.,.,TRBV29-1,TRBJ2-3,CSVVRGSTDTQYF,TGCAGCGTCGTTCGGGGGTCCACAGATACGCAGTATTTT
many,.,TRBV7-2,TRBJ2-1,CASSLYVSEQFF,TGTGCCAGCAGCTTATACGTCAGTGAGCAGTTCTTC
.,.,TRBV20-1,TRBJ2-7,CSARDIRGGSYEQYF,TGCAGTGCTAGAGATATAAGGGGGGGGTCCTACGAGCAGTACTTC